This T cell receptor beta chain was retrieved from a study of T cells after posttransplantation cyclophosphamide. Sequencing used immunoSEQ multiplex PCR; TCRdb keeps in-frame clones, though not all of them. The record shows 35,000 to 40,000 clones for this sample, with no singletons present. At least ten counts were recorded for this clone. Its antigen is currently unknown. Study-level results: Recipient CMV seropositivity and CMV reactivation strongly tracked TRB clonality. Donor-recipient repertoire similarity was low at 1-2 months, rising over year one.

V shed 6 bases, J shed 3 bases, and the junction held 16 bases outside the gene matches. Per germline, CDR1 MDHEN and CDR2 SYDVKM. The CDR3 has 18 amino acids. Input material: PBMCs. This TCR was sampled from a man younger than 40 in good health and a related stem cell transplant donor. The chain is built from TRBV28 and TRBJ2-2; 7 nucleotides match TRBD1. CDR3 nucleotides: TGTGCCAGCAGCTCTCCCACAGGGGCCGCGACCCACACCGGGGAGCTGTTTTTT. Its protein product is CASSSPTGAATHTGELFF.